This entry lists 21 T cell receptor beta chains sequenced from one sample in a study of T-cell reconstitution after alpha-beta-depleted transplantation in children. The TCRbeta library incorporated unique molecular identifiers. TCRdb reprocessed the PCR reads via MiXCR and lists one record per CDR3 protein. The data contain roughly 160,000 distinct CDR3 sequences, over 8.5% of them seen just once; the ten biggest clones take up less than 15%. The sample was PBMCs, taken before TCRalphabeta/CD19-depleted stem cell transplant. The receptors derive from a boy between 2 and 10 years old with acute myeloid leukemia, due to receive a stem cell transplant.

This clonotype was recorded at least ten times. The chain employs TRBV5-6 and TRBJ1-1; no definite D call. The CDR3 is made up of 12 amino acids. In germline, CDR1 is SGHDT, CDR2 YYEEEE. V was clipped by 2 bases and J by 6 bases, with 8 bases between them. The CDR3 nucleotides read TGTGCCAGCAGCTTCGGGGTTGCTGAAGCTTTCTTT. Translated: CASSFGVAEAFF.

This clonotype has a count of ten or more. The chain couples TRBV5-4 to TRBJ1-6, with 8 bases identical to TRBD1. The J segment lost 5 bases and the V segment lost 4 bases, leaving 2 bases of the junction unmatched. The germline CDR1 and CDR2 sequences are SGHNT and YYREEE (reference sequence). The CDR3 covers 14 residues. The CDR3 DNA is TGTGCCAGCAGCATGGACAGGGATAATTCACCCCTCCACTTT. It codes for CASSMDRDNSPLHF.

This clonotype was observed at least ten times. The rearrangement joins TRBV20-1 to TRBJ1-1, with no clear D. CDR3 size: 12 residues. Germline V gives CDR1 DFQATT, CDR2 SNEGSKA (reference sequence). V was shortened by 5 bases and J by 10 bases, with 17 bases between the two germline ends. CDR3 in DNA: TGCAGTGCTCAATCAGGCGAGTTGGTAGCTTTCTTT. Translation gives CSAQSGELVAFF.

This clonotype was observed at least ten times. The genes are TRBV20-1 and TRBJ2-7; possible D gene TRBD1, 6 bases. This CDR3 spans 16 amino acids. V lost 0 bases, J lost 0 bases, and 15 bases lay in between. Germline V gene data show CDR1 as DFQATT and CDR2 as SNEGSKA (reference sequence). The CDR3, as DNA: TGCAGTGCTAGAGAGAACCGGGACATCAGCTCCTACGAGCAGTACGTC. Its protein is CSARENRDISSYEQYV.

This clonotype occurred many times. The gene calls are TRBV20-1 and TRBJ2-7; possibly TRBD1 or TRBD2 for D (5 bases each). Germline CDR1 and CDR2: DFQATT and SNEGSKA (reference sequence). Trimming removed 7 bases from V and 0 bases from J, with 16 bases in between. CDR3 size: 14 residues. The CDR3 DNA reads as TGCAGTGTAACCCGGGGCCCTCTCTCCTACGAGCAGTACTTC. This encodes CSVTRGPLSYEQYF.

This clonotype was found many times. V is TRBV12-3 or TRBV12-4 and J is TRBJ2-5; weak D call: TRBD2 (5 bases). The CDR3 spans 14 residues. V was cut by 5 bases and J by 4 bases, with 14 bases left in between. Written as DNA, the CDR3 is TGTGCCAGCAGTGACTACCTCGTACGAGAGACCCAGTACTTC. Protein sequence: CASSDYLVRETQYF.

This clonotype was seen ten or more times. V is TRBV12-3 or TRBV12-4 and J is TRBJ1-2; 9 bases map to TRBD1. V lost 5 bases, J lost 4 bases, and 11 bases stayed unmatched. The CDR3 is 16 amino acids. The DNA for the CDR3 is TGTGCCAGCAGTCGCACGGTGGGACAGGGTTTCTATGGCTACACCTTC. Translating gives CASSRTVGQGFYGYTF.

Many counts were recorded for this clonotype. J is TRBJ2-1 and V is TRBV20-1, with 15 bases that match TRBD2. V was clipped by 6 bases and J by 0 bases; unmatched bases: 9. The CDR3 contains 18 residues. Germline CDR1 is DFQATT and CDR2 is SNEGSKA (reference sequence). The CDR3: CSAASGTSGRSSYNEQFF. The CDR3 nucleotides are TGCAGTGCGGCTTCCGGGACTAGCGGGAGGAGCTCCTACAATGAGCAGTTCTTC.

This clonotype has at least ten counts. The gene calls are TRBV5-1 and TRBJ2-5; no reliable D call. Germline loops: CDR1 SGHRS, CDR2 YFSETQ. The CDR3 length is 14 residues. The V gene lost 0 bases and the J gene lost 4 bases, with 10 bases spanning the gap. DNA of the CDR3: TGCGCCAGCAGCTTGGGGGCTGGCGCAGAGACCCAGTACTTC. This sequence encodes CASSLGAGAETQYF.

There are many counts of this clonotype. The chain joins TRBV2 to TRBJ1-1; possible D gene TRBD1, 5 bases. The CDR3 loop spans 16 amino acids. V lost 2 bases and J 7 bases, leaving 20 bases between the germline ends. Germline loops: CDR1 SNHLY, CDR2 FYNNEI. The CDR3 DNA reads TGTGCCAGCAGTGAAACAATTGGAGGGGCAAGAGTTGAAGCTTTCTTT. Amino acids: CASSETIGGARVEAFF.

This clonotype was found many times. The genes are TRBV12-3 or TRBV12-4 and TRBJ2-2; a possible D gene is TRBD2 (6 bases). The CDR3 is 14 residues long. The V gene lost 6 bases and the J gene lost 6 bases, with 14 bases spanning the gap. The CDR3 sequence: CASRKIGRPGELFF. The CDR3 nucleotides are TGTGCCAGCAGAAAAATAGGGAGGCCCGGGGAGCTGTTTTTT.

The sample holds many counts of this clonotype. This chain connects TRBV28 to TRBJ2-7, with 13 bases aligning to TRBD2. Per germline, CDR1 MDHEN and CDR2 SYDVKM. Trimming at V came to 3 bases and at J to 0 bases, leaving 17 bases not matched to a gene. CDR3 length equals 21 residues. CDR3 in DNA: TGTGCCAGCAGTTTCCGACTGCCCGGGACTAGCGGGGAGGTAAGCTCCTACGAGCAGTACTTC. Protein: CASSFRLPGTSGEVSSYEQYF.

Many counts were recorded for this clonotype. The chain carries TRBV5-1 and TRBJ2-7, with 10 bases lining up with TRBD2. This CDR3 spans 14 amino acids. Germline CDR1 is SGHRS and CDR2 is YFSETQ. Unmatched junction bases numbered 4, after V lost 4 bases and J lost 3 bases. Here the CDR3 reads CASSLGLANYEQYF. The DNA of the CDR3 is TGCGCCAGCAGCCTGGGACTAGCGAACTACGAGCAGTACTTC.

This clonotype was found many times. This chain links TRBV5-1 with TRBJ1-2, with TRBD1 matching 7 bases. The germline V gene encodes CDR1 SGHRS and CDR2 YFSETQ. V gave up 3 bases and J gave up 2 bases; unmatched junction bases: 10. This CDR3 region has 16 residues. The CDR3 protein is CASSWGGTDDNYGYTF. CDR3 DNA sequence: TGCGCCAGCAGCTGGGGGGGGACAGATGACAACTATGGCTACACCTTC.

This clonotype showed up many times. This chain links TRBV3-1 with TRBJ2-1, with 10 bases identical to TRBD2. V was clipped by 3 bases and J by 2 bases; unmatched bases: 1. Germline V gene data show CDR1 as LGHDT and CDR2 as YNNKEL (reference sequence). The CDR3 spans 15 residues. CDR3 DNA sequence: TGTGCCAGCAGCCAGCTAGCGGGGGCCTACAATGAGCAGTTCTTC. Amino acid sequence: CASSQLAGAYNEQFF.

This clonotype showed up many times. The rearrangement joins TRBV10-3 to TRBJ2-2, with D maybe TRBD1 (6 bases). Germline V gene data show CDR1 as ENHRY and CDR2 as SYGVKD. V lost 3 bases and J lost 5, with 19 bases in between. This CDR3 is built from 17 residues. As DNA, the CDR3 is TGTGCCATCAGTGACGTACTAGGGGACAAAACGACCGGGGAGCTGTTTTTT. This gives the protein CAISDVLGDKTTGELFF.

This clonotype was counted ten times or more. The gene calls are TRBV6-5 and TRBJ2-5, with TRBD1 matching over 11 bases. V trimming: 1 base; J trimming: 4 bases; junction bases outside the gene matches: 11. CDR1 MNHEY and CDR2 SVGAGI come from the germline V gene. The CDR3 consists of 18 residues. In DNA, the CDR3 is TGTGCCAGCAGTTACTTCATGCCAGGGACAGGGGGTATAGAGACCCAGTACTTC. Its translation is CASSYFMPGTGGIETQYF.

This clonotype was picked up many times. The chain has TRBV2 and TRBJ2-7; D is ambiguous. CDR1 and CDR2 (germline): SNHLY, FYNNEI. The V end lost 0 bases, the J end lost 3 bases, and 9 bases lay between the germline ends. The CDR3 totals 14 residues. The CDR3 protein is CASSEALTYYEQYF. The CDR3 bases are TGTGCCAGCAGTGAAGCGCTAACTTACTACGAGCAGTACTTC.

This clonotype was counted at least ten times. The chain couples TRBV20-1 to TRBJ1-2; D unclear. The CDR3 covers 11 residues. Germline CDR1 reads DFQATT; CDR2 reads SNEGSKA (reference sequence). The V end was cut by 4 bases, the J end by 5 bases, with 8 bases between. CDR3 coding DNA: TGCAGTGCTACAGGTGGTTATGGCTACACCTTC. Translation gives CSATGGYGYTF.

This chain links TRBV6-5 with TRBJ1-5, with D perhaps matching TRBD1 (6 bases). Germline V gene data show CDR1 as MNHEY and CDR2 as SVGAGI. Trimming stripped 5 bases from V and 5 bases from J, with 13 bases between. The CDR3 runs to 14 residues. DNA of the CDR3: TGTGCCAGCAGTAACACAGGGCGTGATCAGCCCCAGCATTTT. Encoded protein: CASSNTGRDQPQHF.

In this sample, this clonotype turned up many times. The CDR3 loop reads CSASPRLDEAFF. CDR3 bases: TGCAGTGCTAGCCCCAGGCTCGATGAAGCTTTCTTT. This chain joins TRBV20-1 and TRBJ1-1; D unclear. Trimming removed 3 bases from V and 7 bases from J, with 12 bases in between. The germline V gene encodes CDR1 DFQATT and CDR2 SNEGSKA (reference sequence). The CDR3 runs to 12 residues.